Shown below are 26 T cell receptor beta chains from a single sample sequenced in a study of blood T cell repertoires in COVID-19. Clones were sequenced by immunoSEQ multiplex PCR, and TCRdb holds only the in-frame ones, with some missing. The profile covers about 400,000 clones, with roughly nine tenths appearing a single time and 1.5% to 2% taken by the ten largest. The sample consisted of PBMCs or T cells enriched from blood (not recorded which). These receptors all stem from a woman aged 25 to 39 who had recovered from COVID-19.

This chain connects TRBV7-9 to TRBJ1-2, with D possibly TRBD1 on 6 matching bases. The CDR3 loop spans 16 amino acids. Trimming removed 2 bases from V and 2 bases from J, with 15 bases in between. Germline assignment: CDR1 SEHNR and CDR2 FQNEAQ (reference sequence). The CDR3 DNA is TGTGCCAGCAGCTTACCGGCCGGACAGTCCAACTATGGCTACACCTTC. Its protein product is CASSLPAGQSNYGYTF. The full variable domain, with the rest looked up from reference TRBV7-9 and TRBJ1-2, is DTGVSQNPRHKITKRGQNVTFRCDPISEHNRLYWYRQTLGQGPEFLTYFQNEAQLEKSRLLSDRFSAERPKGSFSTLEIQRTEQGDSAMYLCASSLPAGQSNYGYTFGSGTRLTVV.

This clone has a single count. The chain has TRBV30 and TRBJ1-2; D not resolved. The CDR3 sequence is 12 residues long. Trimming removed 2 bases from V and 4 bases from J, with 8 bases in between. Germline V gene data show CDR1 as GTSNPN and CDR2 as SVGIG (reference sequence). The CDR3 protein is CAWSSGGYGYTF. CDR3 DNA sequence: TGTGCCTGGAGTTCAGGTGGCTATGGCTACACCTTC.

The DNA of the CDR3 is TGTGCCAGTAGTTCCAACAGGAACACCGGGGAGCTGTTTTTT. It encodes CASSSNRNTGELFF. J is TRBJ2-2 and V is TRBV19, with D unresolved. Germline V CDR1 and CDR2: LNHDA, SQIVND (reference sequence). The CDR3 runs to 14 residues. Trimming pared 5 bases from V and 1 base from J, leaving 8 bases between.

The rearrangement joins TRBV9 to TRBJ2-1; 9 bases agree with TRBD2. This CDR3 contains 14 residues. J was trimmed by 9 bases and V by 2 bases; bases with no gene match: 6. From germline, CDR1 is SGDLS and CDR2 YYNGEE. CDR3 in amino acids: CASSVSGSRIEQFF. In DNA, the CDR3 is TGTGCCAGCAGCGTTAGCGGGAGCCGTATTGAGCAGTTCTTC.

Note on this clone: The germline gene is not matched at one end of the junction; a read error may be the cause. The chain links TRBV6-1 to TRBJ2-5; a weak D match, TRBD2 (6 bases). The CDR3 has 12 amino acids. CDR1 and CDR2 from the germline V gene are MNHNS and SASEGT. The CDR3 DNA is TGTGCCAACAGTGAAGGAGGGGAGACCCAGTACTTC. Translating gives CANSEGGETQYF.

V usage is TRBV7-9 and J usage is TRBJ2-3; the match to TRBD2 covers 8 bases. The CDR3 is 17 amino acids. V gave up 5 bases and J gave up 5 bases; unmatched junction bases: 15. Germline CDR1 SEHNR, CDR2 FQNEAQ (reference sequence). CDR3 region: CASSPTLAGRSKDTQYF. The CDR3 DNA reads as TGTGCCAGCAGCCCGACTCTAGCGGGCCGGAGTAAAGATACGCAGTATTTT.

V usage is TRBV20-1 and J usage is TRBJ1-2; weak D call: TRBD1 (6 bases). Trimming shortened V by 3 bases and J by 4 bases, and 12 bases separated the two germline ends. This CDR3 is built from 13 residues. In germline, CDR1 is DFQATT, CDR2 SNEGSKA (reference sequence). CDR3 amino acids: CSASGTGTYGYTF. In DNA, the CDR3 is TGCAGTGCTAGTGGAACAGGGACCTATGGCTACACCTTC.

The CDR3, as DNA: TGTGCCAGCAGGCCGACAGGGTATCGTGGCTACACCTTC. It is translated as CASRPTGYRGYTF. J is TRBJ1-2 and V is TRBV11-1, with TRBD1 matching 7 bases. Trimming removed 6 bases from V and 7 bases from J; junction bases left unmatched: 8. The germline gives CDR1 SGHAT, CDR2 FQDESV (reference sequence). This CDR3 comprises 13 residues.

The chain links TRBV6-5 to TRBJ2-7, with 7 nucleotides matching TRBD2. The CDR3 spans 12 residues. The V segment lost 8 bases and the J segment 2 bases; nucleotides outside the gene matches: 3. In germline, CDR1 is MNHEY, CDR2 SVGAGI. CDR3 amino acids: CASGRATYEQYF. The CDR3 DNA follows: TGTGCCAGCGGGAGGGCCACCTACGAGCAGTACTTC.

This chain joins TRBV4-2 and TRBJ1-2; 7 bases line up with TRBD1. Losses at the gene ends were 5 bases for V and 4 bases for J; bases not matched to a gene: 7. The CDR3 loop spans 14 amino acids. The germline V gene has CDR1 LGHNA and CDR2 YNFKEQ. The CDR3 DNA sequence: TGTGCCAGCAGCTTTGACAGGGTGGGCTATGGCTACACCTTC. It encodes CASSFDRVGYGYTF.

This clone was counted a single time. The chain recombines TRBV5-4 with TRBJ1-1; TRBD1 agrees at 7 bases. V was pared by 4 bases and J by 10 bases, with 7 bases of the junction left unmatched. Germline values: CDR1 SGHNT, CDR2 YYREEE (reference sequence). This CDR3 is 12 amino acids long. CDR3 nucleotide sequence: TGTGCCAGCAGCGATGACAGGGCTGGAGCTTTCTTT. This codes for CASSDDRAGAFF.

The rearrangement links TRBV7-9 to TRBJ2-7, with 14 positions matching TRBD2. The CDR3 has 15 amino acids. Trimming at V came to 1 base and at J to 6 bases, leaving 2 bases not matched to a gene. Germline V gene lookup returns CDR1 SEHNR and CDR2 FQNEAQ (reference sequence). The CDR3 DNA sequence: TGTGCCAGCAGCTTAGGGGGACTAGCGGGGGTCGAGCAGTACTTC. This sequence encodes CASSLGGLAGVEQYF.

CDR3 in DNA: TGTGCCAGCAGTTACACCTACACAGATACGCAGTATTTT. Protein: CASSYTYTDTQYF. The chain is built from TRBV6-5 and TRBJ2-3; no reliable D call. The CDR3 extends over 13 amino acids. The V end lost 2 bases, the J end lost 2 bases, and 5 bases lay between the germline ends. Germline V CDR1 and CDR2: MNHEY, SVGAGI.

This clone was counted between two and nine times. The chain combines TRBV5-1 with TRBJ2-1, with a possible D match to TRBD1 (6 bases). V lost 1 base, J lost 10 bases, and 30 bases lay in between. Germline V CDR1 and CDR2: SGHRS, YFSETQ. The length of the CDR3 is 19 residues. CDR3 loop: CASSLTRQVRGKAGGEQFF. The CDR3 DNA follows: TGCGCCAGCAGCTTGACCCGACAGGTGCGTGGAAAAGCTGGTGGGGAGCAGTTCTTC. Based on the CDR3 plus reference TRBV5-1 and TRBJ2-1, the full variable domain is KAGVTQTPRYLIKTRGQQVTLSCSPISGHRSVSWYQQTPGQGLQFLFEYFSETQRNKGNFPGRFSGRQFSNSRSEMNVSTLELGDSALYLCASSLTRQVRGKAGGEQFFGPGTRLTVL.

The V and J genes are TRBV27 and TRBJ1-5; 10 bases agree with TRBD1. The CDR3 is 16 residues long. Losses at the gene ends were 6 bases for V and 7 bases for J; bases not matched to a gene: 12. Germline V CDR1 and CDR2: MNHEY, SMNVEV (reference sequence). CDR3 in amino acids: CASSYYYGTGDQPQHF. The CDR3 nucleotides are TGTGCCAGCAGCTATTACTACGGGACAGGGGACCAGCCCCAGCATTTT.

The chain links TRBV7-6 to TRBJ2-7, with 11 nucleotides matching TRBD2. The CDR3 runs to 16 residues. The V gene's germline CDR1 is SGHVS and CDR2 FNYEAQ. The ends lost 5 bases at V and 0 bases at J; junction bases unmatched: 6. CDR3 nucleotide sequence: TGTGCCAGCAGCCCCCGGGGACTAGCGGACTCCTACGAGCAGTACTTC. Amino acid sequence: CASSPRGLADSYEQYF.

This rearrangement joins TRBV7-2 to TRBJ2-3; tentative D call: TRBD2 (7 bases). The V end lost 5 bases, the J end lost 0 bases, and 12 bases lay between the germline ends. The CDR3 spans 15 residues. In germline, CDR1 is SGHTA, CDR2 FQGNSA. The CDR3 region has the DNA TGTGCCAGCAGCACACCGGGGGGCAGCACAGATACGCAGTATTTT. Its translation is CASSTPGGSTDTQYF.

A single count supports this clone. The chain employs TRBV10-3 and TRBJ1-6; 9 bases line up with TRBD1. The germline gives CDR1 ENHRY, CDR2 SYGVKD. The J segment lost 7 bases and the V segment lost 10 bases, leaving 5 bases of the junction unmatched. This CDR3 comprises 13 residues. The CDR3 loop reads CASEGQGNSPLHF. The CDR3 DNA follows: TGTGCCAGCGAGGGACAGGGAAATTCACCCCTCCACTTT.

V usage is TRBV11-2 and J usage is TRBJ1-5; no firm D call. The germline CDR1 and CDR2 sequences are SGHAT and FQNNGV. The CDR3 is 13 residues long. V dropped 5 bases and J dropped 2 bases, with 7 bases sitting between them. CDR3 in amino acids: CASSRLGNQPQHF. The CDR3 nucleotides read TGTGCCAGCAGCCGGCTAGGCAATCAGCCCCAGCATTTT.

The V gene is TRBV6-4, the J gene TRBJ1-1; D is unresolved. There are 11 residues in the CDR3. V lost 8 bases to trimming and J lost 1 base, with 5 bases between them. Germline assignment: CDR1 MRHNA and CDR2 SNTAGT. CDR3 residues: CASPRNTEAFF. The CDR3 nucleotides are TGTGCCAGCCCCCGGAACACTGAAGCTTTCTTT.

This clone has only one observation. The chain couples TRBV5-1 to TRBJ1-1, with D hard to call. This CDR3 spans 16 amino acids. Germline-derived CDR1 and CDR2 are SGHRS and YFSETQ. The V end lost 3 bases, the J end lost 2 bases, and 17 bases lay between the germline ends. The CDR3 DNA follows: TGCGCCAGCAGCTCTTTTACGCGGGAGGGAAACACTGAAGCTTTCTTT. It specifies CASSSFTREGNTEAFF.

This rearrangement joins TRBV9 to TRBJ1-1, with 9 bases identical to TRBD1. CDR1 SGDLS and CDR2 YYNGEE come from the germline V gene. V was pared by 0 bases and J by 2 bases, with 5 bases of the junction left unmatched. The CDR3 is made up of 16 amino acids. The CDR3 region is CASSVVKDRGNTEAFF. The DNA of the CDR3 is TGTGCCAGCAGCGTAGTCAAGGACAGGGGAAACACTGAAGCTTTCTTT.

This chain connects TRBV4-1 to TRBJ1-2; D is undetermined. Trimming pared 1 base from V and 1 base from J, leaving 13 bases between. The CDR3 is made up of 16 amino acids. CDR1 MGHRA and CDR2 YSYEKL come from the germline V gene. The CDR3 DNA follows: TGCGCCAGCAGCCAAGGGGCAGAAGTTTATAACTATGGCTACACCTTC. Translated, it gives CASSQGAEVYNYGYTF.

This chain links TRBV5-1 with TRBJ1-2, with 11 nucleotides matching TRBD1. The V segment lost 4 bases and the J segment 3 bases; nucleotides outside the gene matches: 8. Germline CDR1 SGHRS, CDR2 YFSETQ. CDR3 length: 16 residues. The CDR3 coding sequence is TGCGCCAGCAGCCTCAGGACAGGGGGCGTTGACTATGGCTACACCTTC. This encodes CASSLRTGGVDYGYTF.

The chain combines TRBV27 with TRBJ1-6; possible D gene TRBD1, 5 bases. This CDR3 has 14 amino acids. Germline V gene sequence: CDR1 MNHEY, CDR2 SMNVEV (reference sequence). The V end was cut by 5 bases, the J end by 6 bases, with 11 bases between. CDR3 sequence reads: CASSLQVSNSPLHF. The CDR3 DNA follows: TGTGCCAGCAGTCTACAGGTTTCTAATTCACCCCTCCACTTT.

V is TRBV19 and J is TRBJ1-5, with 8 bases fitting TRBD1. The germline V gene encodes CDR1 LNHDA and CDR2 SQIVND (reference sequence). The CDR3 has 13 amino acids. J gave up 4 bases and V 7 bases, and 3 bases lay outside the gene matches. The chain's CDR3 is CASKTGGNQPQHF. The CDR3 DNA sequence: TGTGCCAGTAAAACAGGGGGAAATCAGCCCCAGCATTTT.